This TCR beta chain is drawn from a study of vaccination and CD4 T cells after COVID-19. About the research overall: Blood was drawn a median 72 days post second dose, range 14 to 241.

The treatment: approximately nine-day PBMC culture with coronavirus spike peptide pools or control peptides (ViraFEST assay). Using peptide pools, antigen-specific T cells were expanded in ViraFEST before TCRs were sequenced. Days 3 and 7 saw half the medium replaced with fresh IL-2 medium. The Oncomine TCR Beta short-read assay was what sequenced the DNA obtained from cultured CD4+ T cells. Extraction of genomic DNA was performed on cultured CD4+ T cells. TCRdb reprocessed the PCR reads via MiXCR and lists one record per CDR3 protein. The table has about 7,100 distinct CDR3 sequences, 55% to 80% seen once; the top ten hold over 15%. Germline V CDR1 and CDR2: MNHEY, SVGAGI. The CDR3 loop spans 17 amino acids. V was pared by 0 bases and J by 1 base, with 15 bases between. As to this clonotype: Its antigen remains unidentified.

The specimen was CD4+ T cells from blood, cultured in vitro. The TCR sequence derives from a human donor who had recovered from COVID-19. The chain carries TRBV6-5 and TRBJ1-1; D perhaps matches TRBD1 (5 bases). CDR3 loop: CASSYSVFGQENTEAFF. The CDR3 DNA follows: TGTGCCAGCAGTTACTCAGTTTTTGGACAAGAGAACACTGAAGCTTTCTTT.